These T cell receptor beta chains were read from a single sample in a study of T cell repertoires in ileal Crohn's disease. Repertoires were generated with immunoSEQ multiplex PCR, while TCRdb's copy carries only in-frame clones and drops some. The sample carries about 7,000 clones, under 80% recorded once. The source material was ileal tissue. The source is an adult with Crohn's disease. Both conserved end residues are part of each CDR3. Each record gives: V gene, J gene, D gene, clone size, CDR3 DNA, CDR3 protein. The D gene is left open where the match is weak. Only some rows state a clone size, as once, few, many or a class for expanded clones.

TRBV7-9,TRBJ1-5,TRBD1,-,TGTGCCAGCAGCACCGGACAGGGTGGGAGCAATCAGCCCCAGCATTTT,CASSTGQGGSNQPQHF
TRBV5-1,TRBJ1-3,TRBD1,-,TGCGCCAGCAGCTTGGGACAGGGCGGCTCTGGAAACACCATATATTTT,CASSLGQGGSGNTIYF
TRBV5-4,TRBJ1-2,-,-,TGTGCCAGCAGCTTGGTTCAGAACTATGGCTACACCTTC,CASSLVQNYGYTF
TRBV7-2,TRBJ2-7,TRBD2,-,TGTGCCAGCAGCTCCAGGGCTAGCGGGGGGGTAGAGCAGTACTTC,CASSSRASGGVEQYF
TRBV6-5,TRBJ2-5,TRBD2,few,TGTGCCAGCAGTGCCAGCGGGGGGGGCGAGACCCAGTACTTC,CASSASGGGETQYF
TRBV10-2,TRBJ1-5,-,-,TGCGCCAGCTCGGCAGGCCTATATAGCAATCAGCCCCAGCATTTT,CASSAGLYSNQPQHF
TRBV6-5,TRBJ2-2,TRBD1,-,TGTGCCAGCAGGGTGGGACAGGGGTACACCGGGGAGCTGTTTTTT,CASRVGQGYTGELFF
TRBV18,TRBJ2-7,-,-,TGTGCCAGCTCACCACGGTGGGCAGTCTACGAGCAGTACTTC,CASSPRWAVYEQYF
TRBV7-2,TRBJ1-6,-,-,TGTGCCAGCAGCTTAAGTGGGGCGGTGGCCCTCCACTTT,CASSLSGAVALHF
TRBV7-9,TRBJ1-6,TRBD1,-,TGTGCCAGCAGCTTAGGGACAGGGGAATCACCCCTCCACTTT,CASSLGTGESPLHF
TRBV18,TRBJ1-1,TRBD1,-,TGTGCCAGCTCACGACAGGGGGCGTTCGCTGAAGCTTTCTTT,CASSRQGAFAEAFF
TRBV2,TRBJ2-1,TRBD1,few,TGTGCCAGCAGCAGGACAGGGTCCTACAATGAGCAGTTCTTC,CASSRTGSYNEQFF
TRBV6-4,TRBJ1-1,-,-,TGTGCCAGCAAAGCGGAGGAGAACACTGAAGCTTTCTTT,CASKAEENTEAFF
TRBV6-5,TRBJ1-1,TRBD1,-,TGTGCCAGCCGGTGGACAGGGGATGGCTACACTGAAGCTTTCTTT,CASRWTGDGYTEAFF
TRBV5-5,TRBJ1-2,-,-,TGTGCCAGCAGTGAAGCAGGGACTACTAACTATGGCTACACCTTC,CASSEAGTTNYGYTF
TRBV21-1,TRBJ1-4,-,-,TGTGCCAGCAGCAAAGCGCGACAGCTTAATGAAAAACTGTTTTTT,CASSKARQLNEKLFF
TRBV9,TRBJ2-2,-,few,TGTGCCAGCACCCAAGGTGGGGGGGGCCTGCGAACCGGGGAGCTGTTTTTT,CASTQGGGGLRTGELFF
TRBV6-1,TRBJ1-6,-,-,TGTGCCAGTTCGGGGGATAATTCACCCCTCCACTTT,CASSGDNSPLHF
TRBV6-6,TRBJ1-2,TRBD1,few,TGTGCCAGCAGTTCACCCGGGACAGCTAACTATGGCTACACCTTC,CASSSPGTANYGYTF
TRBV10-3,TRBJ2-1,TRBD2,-,TGTGCCATCAGTGAGGGGACTAGCGGGGACTACAATGAGCAGTTCTTC,CAISEGTSGDYNEQFF
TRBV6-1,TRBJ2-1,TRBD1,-,TGTGCCAGCAACGAACAGGGGGTCAATGAGCAGTTCTTC,CASNEQGVNEQFF
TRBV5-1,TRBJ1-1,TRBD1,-,TGCGCCAGCAGCTCCCGGACAGGAGTGAGCACTGAAGCTTTCTTT,CASSSRTGVSTEAFF
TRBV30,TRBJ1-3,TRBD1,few,TGTGCCTGGGGTCAAGCAGGGGGACGTGGAAACACCATATATTTT,CAWGQAGGRGNTIYF
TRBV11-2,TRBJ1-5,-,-,TGTGCCAGCAGCTTAGACCGGACAGATAATCAGCCCCAGCATTTT,CASSLDRTDNQPQHF
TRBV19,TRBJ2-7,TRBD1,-,TGTGCCAGTAGTACCCCCGGGACAGGGGTCGAGCAGTACTTC,CASSTPGTGVEQYF
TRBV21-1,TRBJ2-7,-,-,TGTGCCAGCAGCAAATGGGGGAAGGACAGGGCCCGCGAGCAGTACTTC,CASSKWGKDRAREQYF